A selection of T cell receptor beta chains follows, all from one sample in a study of T-cell reconstitution after alpha-beta-depleted transplantation in children. TCRdb reprocessed the PCR reads with MiXCR, giving one entry per CDR3 protein. The repertoire holds around 480,000 distinct CDR3 sequences, with around a third as singletons. This material consisted of PBMCs from the stem cell graft donor, taken from the stem cell graft. All receptors come from a human donor who donated a stem cell graft to a child with aplastic anemia. The CDR3 runs from the conserved cysteine through the conserved F or W. A D gene is named only where the DNA matches it firmly. Part of the rows lack a size; the others show once, few, many or a class for expanded clones.

j_call: TRBJ2-7
d_call: TRBD1
v_call: TRBV19
clone_size: NA
cdr3_nt: TGTGCCAGTAGTGGGGACAGGGCACCCTACGAGCAGTACTTC
cdr3_aa: CASSGDRAPYEQYF

j_call: TRBJ1-1
d_call: NA
v_call: TRBV12-3/TRBV12-4
clone_size: NA
cdr3_nt: TGTGCCAGCAGTTTACTCCTAGGGATGAACACTGAAGCTTTCTTT
cdr3_aa: CASSLLLGMNTEAFF

j_call: TRBJ2-2
d_call: TRBD1
v_call: TRBV12-5
clone_size: few
cdr3_nt: TGTGCTAGTGGTTTTTCAACACAGCCGGGACAGGGAGCCCTATTGAACACCGGGGAGCTGTTTTTT
cdr3_aa: CASGFSTQPGQGALLNTGELFF

j_call: TRBJ1-3
d_call: NA
v_call: TRBV18
clone_size: NA
cdr3_nt: TGTGTCAGCTCACCTAATTCAGGAGGCTCTGGAAACACCATATATTTT
cdr3_aa: CVSSPNSGGSGNTIYF

j_call: TRBJ2-5
d_call: NA
v_call: TRBV7-2
clone_size: NA
cdr3_nt: TGTGCCAGCAGCCCCGACGGGTTTGTGGGCTCGACCCAGTACTTC
cdr3_aa: CASSPDGFVGSTQYF

j_call: TRBJ1-2
d_call: NA
v_call: TRBV6-2/TRBV6-3
clone_size: NA
cdr3_nt: TGTGCCAGCAGTACGACAGATCTCTATGGCTACACCTTC
cdr3_aa: CASSTTDLYGYTF

j_call: TRBJ1-1
d_call: TRBD1
v_call: TRBV5-1
clone_size: NA
cdr3_nt: TGCGCCAGCAGCGTGGCAGGACAGGGGAACACTGAAGCTTTCTTT
cdr3_aa: CASSVAGQGNTEAFF

j_call: TRBJ2-1
d_call: TRBD2
v_call: TRBV18
clone_size: NA
cdr3_nt: TGTGCCACGTACGGTCTAGCGGAGGCCTACAATGAGCAGTTCTTC
cdr3_aa: CATYGLAEAYNEQFF

j_call: TRBJ2-2
d_call: NA
v_call: TRBV5-1
clone_size: NA
cdr3_nt: TGCGCCAGCAGCTTGCCGTTGCAGGCAGGGGAGCCCGGGGAGCTGTTTTTT
cdr3_aa: CASSLPLQAGEPGELFF

j_call: TRBJ2-1
d_call: NA
v_call: TRBV4-3
clone_size: NA
cdr3_nt: TGCGCCAGCAGCCAAGGAGCGTGGAGCTCCTACAATGAGCAGTTCTTC
cdr3_aa: CASSQGAWSSYNEQFF

j_call: TRBJ2-2
d_call: NA
v_call: TRBV6-5
clone_size: NA
cdr3_nt: TGTGCCAGCAGTTACTCAGACGTCAGCGGGGAGCTGTTTTTT
cdr3_aa: CASSYSDVSGELFF

j_call: TRBJ1-1
d_call: NA
v_call: TRBV5-5
clone_size: few
cdr3_nt: TGTGCCAGCAGCTTCGAAGGGGACACTGAAGCTTTCTTT
cdr3_aa: CASSFEGDTEAFF

j_call: TRBJ2-3
d_call: NA
v_call: TRBV11-2
clone_size: NA
cdr3_nt: TGTGCCAGCAGAGACCCTAGCACAGATACGCAGTATTTT
cdr3_aa: CASRDPSTDTQYF

j_call: TRBJ1-1
d_call: TRBD1
v_call: TRBV12-3/TRBV12-4
clone_size: NA
cdr3_nt: TGTGCCAGCAGCGGACAGGCCCTACTTGAAGCTTTCTTT
cdr3_aa: CASSGQALLEAFF

j_call: TRBJ2-3
d_call: NA
v_call: TRBV6-2/TRBV6-3
clone_size: NA
cdr3_nt: TGTGCCAGCACCTCATCTCCCTGGGGCGGTGCTAGCACAGATACGCAGTATTTT
cdr3_aa: CASTSSPWGGASTDTQYF

j_call: TRBJ2-5
d_call: TRBD1
v_call: TRBV20-1
clone_size: NA
cdr3_nt: TGCAGTGCTTTTAGACAGGGGGCGGGAGAGACCCAGTACTTC
cdr3_aa: CSAFRQGAGETQYF

j_call: TRBJ2-5
d_call: NA
v_call: TRBV19
clone_size: NA
cdr3_nt: TGTGCCAGTCGTCCCGGGACACCCCAAGAGACCCAGTACTTC
cdr3_aa: CASRPGTPQETQYF

j_call: TRBJ2-5
d_call: TRBD1
v_call: TRBV12-3/TRBV12-4
clone_size: once
cdr3_nt: TGTGCCAGCAGCTCGAGGGACAGCAAAAGGCAAGAGACCCAGTACTTC
cdr3_aa: CASSSRDSKRQETQYF

j_call: TRBJ2-1
d_call: TRBD2
v_call: TRBV12-3/TRBV12-4
clone_size: many
cdr3_nt: TGTGCCAGCAGGGAGCGGGAGGGCCTAGGTAATGAGCAGTTCTTC
cdr3_aa: CASREREGLGNEQFF

j_call: TRBJ1-1
d_call: NA
v_call: TRBV18
clone_size: NA
cdr3_nt: TGTGCCAGCTCACCCCAGTCGGAGCGCTCCACTGAAGCTTTCTTT
cdr3_aa: CASSPQSERSTEAFF

j_call: TRBJ1-4
d_call: NA
v_call: TRBV20-1
clone_size: few
cdr3_nt: TGCAGTGCTAGAGATATCTTTTGGGGCAGGGGAGGTAGCGGAAAACTGTTTTTT
cdr3_aa: CSARDIFWGRGGSGKLFF

j_call: TRBJ1-1
d_call: NA
v_call: TRBV5-4
clone_size: NA
cdr3_nt: TGTGCCAGCAGCCCCTCTTGGAGCCATGAAGCTTTCTTT
cdr3_aa: CASSPSWSHEAFF

j_call: TRBJ1-1
d_call: NA
v_call: TRBV12-3/TRBV12-4
clone_size: few
cdr3_nt: TGTGCCAGCAGTTTAGACAGGGCGGATGAAGCTTTCTTT
cdr3_aa: CASSLDRADEAFF

j_call: TRBJ2-1
d_call: TRBD2
v_call: TRBV12-3/TRBV12-4
clone_size: NA
cdr3_nt: TGTGCCAGCACCCGTAGCGGGACTTACAATGAGCAGTTCTTC
cdr3_aa: CASTRSGTYNEQFF

j_call: TRBJ2-3
d_call: NA
v_call: TRBV10-3
clone_size: NA
cdr3_nt: TGTGCCATCAGTGAGTTATTGGGAACAGATACGCAGTATTTT
cdr3_aa: CAISELLGTDTQYF

j_call: TRBJ2-2
d_call: NA
v_call: TRBV11-2
clone_size: few
cdr3_nt: TGTGCCAGCTCGACGGGGACCCACACCGGGGAGCTGTTTTTT
cdr3_aa: CASSTGTHTGELFF

j_call: TRBJ2-3
d_call: TRBD2
v_call: TRBV2
clone_size: few
cdr3_nt: TGTGCCAGCAGTGAAGCGGTAACTAGCGGGAGACGGAATACGCAGTATTTT
cdr3_aa: CASSEAVTSGRRNTQYF

j_call: TRBJ2-5
d_call: TRBD2
v_call: TRBV29-1
clone_size: NA
cdr3_nt: TGCAGCGTTGTAAGTCTAGCGGGAGGAGAGACCCAGTACTTC
cdr3_aa: CSVVSLAGGETQYF

j_call: TRBJ2-6
d_call: TRBD1
v_call: TRBV11-1
clone_size: NA
cdr3_nt: TGTGCCAGCAGCGCGGACATGGGACAGGGGGCACATGGGGCCAACGTCCTGACTTTC
cdr3_aa: CASSADMGQGAHGANVLTF

j_call: TRBJ2-7
d_call: TRBD2
v_call: TRBV28
clone_size: NA
cdr3_nt: TGTGCCAGCAGTCCGACTAGCGGGAGACCCTACGAGCAGTACTTC
cdr3_aa: CASSPTSGRPYEQYF

j_call: TRBJ2-1
d_call: TRBD1
v_call: TRBV11-1
clone_size: few
cdr3_nt: TGTGCCAGCAGCTTTACCGGGACAGGGTTAAATGAGCAGTTCTTC
cdr3_aa: CASSFTGTGLNEQFF

j_call: TRBJ1-1
d_call: NA
v_call: TRBV18
clone_size: NA
cdr3_nt: TGTGCCAGCTCAAGGCTTCAGGACACTGAAGCTTTCTTT
cdr3_aa: CASSRLQDTEAFF

j_call: TRBJ2-7
d_call: TRBD1
v_call: TRBV7-2
clone_size: NA
cdr3_nt: TGTGCCAGCAGCTCACAGGGGAATTACTACGAGCAGTACTTC
cdr3_aa: CASSSQGNYYEQYF

j_call: TRBJ2-1
d_call: TRBD2
v_call: TRBV6-5
clone_size: NA
cdr3_nt: TGTGCCAGCAGTTACCTTTCTAGCGGCTACAATGAGCAGTTCTTC
cdr3_aa: CASSYLSSGYNEQFF

j_call: TRBJ2-5
d_call: NA
v_call: TRBV7-6
clone_size: NA
cdr3_nt: TGTGCCAGCAGCTCTCCGGGACGGCAAGAGACCCAGTACTTC
cdr3_aa: CASSSPGRQETQYF

j_call: TRBJ1-5
d_call: NA
v_call: TRBV20-1
clone_size: NA
cdr3_nt: TGCAGTGCTACCCATTCGGGGGAGAGAGTCAGCAATCAGCCCCAGCATTTT
cdr3_aa: CSATHSGERVSNQPQHF

j_call: TRBJ2-1
d_call: TRBD2
v_call: TRBV5-1
clone_size: NA
cdr3_nt: TGCGCCAGCGGTTGGGGGGGCTACAATGAGCAGTTCTTC
cdr3_aa: CASGWGGYNEQFF

j_call: TRBJ1-3
d_call: NA
v_call: TRBV7-8
clone_size: few
cdr3_nt: TGTGCCAGCAGCTTAGCGGAGATCCCTGGAAACACCATATATTTT
cdr3_aa: CASSLAEIPGNTIYF

j_call: TRBJ2-5
d_call: NA
v_call: TRBV11-2
clone_size: few
cdr3_nt: TGTGCCAGCAGTCCGAGAGGCCGGGGCCAAGAGACCCAGTACTTC
cdr3_aa: CASSPRGRGQETQYF

j_call: TRBJ2-5
d_call: NA
v_call: TRBV19
clone_size: few
cdr3_nt: TGTGCCAGTTCGGTGATAAGCGGGTATCAAGAGACCCAGTACTTC
cdr3_aa: CASSVISGYQETQYF